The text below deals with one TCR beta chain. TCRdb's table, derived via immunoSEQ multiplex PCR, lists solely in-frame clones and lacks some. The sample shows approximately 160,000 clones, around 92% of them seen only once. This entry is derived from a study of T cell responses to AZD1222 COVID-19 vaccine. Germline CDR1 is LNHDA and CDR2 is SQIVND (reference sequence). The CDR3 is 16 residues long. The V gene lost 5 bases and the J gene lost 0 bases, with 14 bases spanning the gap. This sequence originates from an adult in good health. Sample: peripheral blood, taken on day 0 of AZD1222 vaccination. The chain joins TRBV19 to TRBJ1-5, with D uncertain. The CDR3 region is CASSATGLFSNQPQHF. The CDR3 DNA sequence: TGTGCCAGTAGTGCCACCGGTCTTTTTAGCAATCAGCCCCAGCATTTT.